These 29 T cell receptor beta chains share one sample of origin, sequenced in a study of CXCR3-negative and CXCR3-positive naive CD8 T cells. Findings and caveats of the study: The study found more hydrophobic TRB CDR3s in CXCR3-positive naive cells than in CXCR3-negative naive cells.

The method, 5' RACE with UMI labels, was used to prepare the TRB cDNA libraries. TCRdb reprocessed the 5' RACE reads, with one entry per CDR3 protein and no DNA. The sample has about 120,000 distinct CDR3 sequences; the top ten hold around 0.38%. These receptors' antigens are unknown. Sequenced: naive CXCR3+ CD8+ T cells from blood. Documented subset: CD45RO-CCR7+CD27+CD95- naive CD8+ T cells expressing CXCR3 (TNR3+). The source is a human donor in good health. Some clones in this sample may be carry-over from other donors' samples.

The chain uses TRBV29-1 and TRBJ2-1. Germline CDR1 is SQVTM and CDR2 is ANQGSEA. The CDR3 totals 13 residues. CDR3 sequence reads: CSVEEFVGNEQFF.

V gene TRBV28 combines with J gene TRBJ2-3; the TRBD2 assignment by TCRdb is unverifiable without DNA. CDR1 is MDHEN, CDR2 SYDVKM, per germline. This CDR3 contains 15 residues. The CDR3 region is CASSATSTASHTQYF.

The V and J genes are TRBV20-1 and TRBJ1-1. The CDR3 loop spans 14 amino acids. CDR1 and CDR2 (germline): DFQATT, SNEGSKA (reference sequence). CDR3 sequence: CSAKRFGENTEAFF.

The V call is TRBV7-9, the J call TRBJ2-7; TCRdb proposes TRBD1, but this gene call is untestable without DNA. CDR1 and CDR2 from the germline V gene are SEHNR and FQNEAQ (reference sequence). The CDR3 is 14 amino acids. The CDR3 here is CASSLGGQPYEQYF.

The CDR3 region is CASSSLGEKLFF. The genes are TRBV6-6 and TRBJ1-4. The CDR3 is made up of 12 amino acids. Germline V lookup: CDR1 MNHNY, CDR2 SVGAGI (reference sequence).

The CDR3 sequence is CASSILDQSSYNEQFF. J is TRBJ2-1 and V is TRBV19. Germline-derived CDR1 and CDR2 are LNHDA and SQIVND (reference sequence). CDR3 length: 16 residues.

This chain joins TRBV9 and TRBJ2-7; no DNA is available, so the TRBD2 call from TCRdb remains unchecked. The CDR3 length is 15 residues. The V gene's germline CDR1 is SGDLS and CDR2 YYNGEE. The CDR3: CASSPGGRMDDEQYF.

V and J are TRBV7-8 and TRBJ1-2. The CDR3 has 18 residues. Germline V gives CDR1 SGHVS, CDR2 FQNEAQ. This CDR3 is CASSLDKVSAPPNYGYTF.

V gene TRBV7-9 combines with J gene TRBJ1-5; TCRdb's assignment of TRBD1 cannot be checked, as there is no DNA. There are 14 residues in the CDR3. Per the germline V gene, CDR1 is SEHNR and CDR2 is FQNEAQ (reference sequence). CDR3 in amino acids: CASSLGAGNQPQHF.

This chain links TRBV7-9 with TRBJ2-1. Germline CDR1 SEHNR, CDR2 FQNEAQ (reference sequence). The CDR3 is 14 residues long. CDR3 loop: CASSLVSGYNEQFF. The full variable domain, in which reference TRBV7-9 and TRBJ2-1 provide the parts outside the CDR3, is DTGVSQNPRHKITKRGQNVTFRCDPISEHNRLYWYRQTLGQGPEFLTYFQNEAQLEKSRLLSDRFSAERPKGSFSTLEIQRTEQGDSAMYLCASSLVSGYNEQFFGPGTRLTVL.

This chain links TRBV7-2 with TRBJ2-1. The CDR3 spans 11 residues. CDR1 and CDR2 from the germline V gene are SGHTA and FQGNSA. CDR3 sequence: CASEAYNEQFF.

The chain couples TRBV13 to TRBJ2-5; TCRdb selects TRBD1, and the lack of DNA leaves this call unchecked. Germline V gene lookup returns CDR1 PRHDT and CDR2 FYEKMQ (reference sequence). The CDR3 spans 15 residues. CDR3: CASSSWDGGLETQYF.

This chain uses TRBV3-1 with TRBJ2-2; TCRdb proposes TRBD1, but this gene call is untestable without DNA. The germline gives CDR1 LGHDT, CDR2 YNNKEL (reference sequence). The CDR3 covers 15 residues. This CDR3 reads CASSQGDKNTGELFF.

The chain uses TRBV29-1 and TRBJ2-7. Germline V lookup: CDR1 SQVTM, CDR2 ANQGSEA. The CDR3 has 11 residues. CDR3: CSVGWEPEQYF.

The chain links TRBV12-3 or TRBV12-4 to TRBJ1-5; the TCRdb call, TRBD1, lacks DNA for checking. The CDR3 runs 15 residues. The CDR3 here is CASSPTGTVGMPQHF.

The chain uses TRBV5-1 and TRBJ2-7; TCRdb returns TRBD1, unconfirmable since there is no DNA. This CDR3 spans 15 amino acids. Germline V lookup: CDR1 SGHRS, CDR2 YFSETQ. CDR3 in amino acids: CASSWGPGATYEQYF.

This sequence joins TRBV12-3 or TRBV12-4 and TRBJ2-5; TCRdb lists TRBD1, though no DNA is available to test this call. The CDR3 length is 20 residues. The CDR3 sequence: CASSYSERDTGRSFQETQYF.

The chain couples TRBV29-1 to TRBJ2-2; TCRdb gives TRBD1 as the D gene, but with no DNA this cannot be confirmed. Germline V gene lookup returns CDR1 SQVTM and CDR2 ANQGSEA. This CDR3 region has 17 residues. CDR3 sequence: CSVERADRGPNTGELFF.

The gene calls are TRBV12-3 or TRBV12-4 and TRBJ2-2; the D call from TCRdb, TRBD1, cannot be confirmed without DNA. The CDR3 is 20 residues long. CDR3 amino acids: CASSPHPGYPEHSTAGELFF.

This chain connects TRBV28 to TRBJ2-7; as DNA is missing, the TRBD2 call by TCRdb cannot be tested. Germline loops: CDR1 MDHEN, CDR2 SYDVKM. The CDR3 is 14 amino acids. CDR3 sequence reads: CASSLALANYEQYF.

The chain employs TRBV4-1 and TRBJ1-1. There are 15 residues in the CDR3. Germline V gene lookup returns CDR1 MGHRA and CDR2 YSYEKL. CDR3 loop: CASSQVFGLNTEAFF.

V gene TRBV24-1 combines with J gene TRBJ2-1; TCRdb proposes TRBD1, but this gene call is untestable without DNA. The CDR3 extends over 16 amino acids. Looked up from germline, CDR1 is KGHDR and CDR2 is SFDVKD. The CDR3 spells CATSDLGQGAGNEQFF.

This chain links TRBV7-9 with TRBJ2-3; TCRdb names TRBD2, which stays unverified in the absence of DNA. CDR3 length: 16 residues. The germline gives CDR1 SEHNR, CDR2 FQNEAQ (reference sequence). This CDR3 is CASSPPSGASTDTQYF.

The chain is built from TRBV29-1 and TRBJ2-3; the D call of TRBD1 rests on TCRdb alone, since no DNA is present to check it. Germline CDR1 and CDR2: SQVTM and ANQGSEA. The CDR3 totals 14 residues. CDR3 amino acids: CSVFGTGLQDTQYF.

The rearrangement joins TRBV5-4 to TRBJ2-5; absent DNA, TCRdb's TRBD2 call cannot be checked. The CDR3 contains 13 residues. CDR1 is SGHNT, CDR2 YYREEE, per germline (reference sequence). CDR3 region: CASSPSGVETQYF.

The rearrangement joins TRBV28 to TRBJ2-1; lacking DNA, the TRBD2 call made by TCRdb goes unchecked. The length of the CDR3 is 14 residues. Germline V gives CDR1 MDHEN, CDR2 SYDVKM. CDR3 in amino acids: CATAESSSYNEQFF.

The V call is TRBV15, the J call TRBJ2-2; the D gene TCRdb calls, TRBD2, cannot be checked with no DNA. This CDR3 comprises 17 residues. In germline, CDR1 is LNHNV, CDR2 YYDKDF (reference sequence). The CDR3 loop reads CATSRDSVAGSAGELFF.

The chain carries TRBV4-1 and TRBJ2-7; the D call from TCRdb, TRBD1, cannot be confirmed without DNA. The CDR3 totals 15 residues. Germline lookup yields CDR1 MGHRA and CDR2 YSYEKL. This chain's CDR3 is CASSWHRGRGSEQYF.

The chain couples TRBV9 to TRBJ2-1. Germline loops: CDR1 SGDLS, CDR2 YYNGEE. CDR3 length: 14 amino acids. The CDR3: CASSVDTGYNEQFF.